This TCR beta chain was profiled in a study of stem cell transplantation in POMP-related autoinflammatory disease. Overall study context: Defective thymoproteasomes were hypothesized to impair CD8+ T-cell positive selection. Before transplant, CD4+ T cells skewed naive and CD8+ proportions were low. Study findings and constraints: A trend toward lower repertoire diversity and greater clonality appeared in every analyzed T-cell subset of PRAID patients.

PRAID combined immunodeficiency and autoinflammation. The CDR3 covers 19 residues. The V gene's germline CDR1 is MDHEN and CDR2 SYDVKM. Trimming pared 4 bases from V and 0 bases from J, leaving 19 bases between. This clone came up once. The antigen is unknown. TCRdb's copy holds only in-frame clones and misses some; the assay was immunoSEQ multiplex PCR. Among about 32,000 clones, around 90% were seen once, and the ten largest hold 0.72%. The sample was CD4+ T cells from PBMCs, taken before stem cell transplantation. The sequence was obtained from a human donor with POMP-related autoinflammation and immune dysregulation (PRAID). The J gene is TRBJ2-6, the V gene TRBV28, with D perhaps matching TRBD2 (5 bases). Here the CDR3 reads CASSSFGEQSFSGANVLTF. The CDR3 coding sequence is TGTGCCAGCAGTTCTTTCGGGGAACAGTCCTTCTCTGGGGCCAACGTCCTGACTTTC. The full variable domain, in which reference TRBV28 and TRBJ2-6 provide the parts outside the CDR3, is DVKVTQSSRYLVKRTGEKVFLECVQDMDHENMFWYRQDPGLGLRLIYFSYDVKMKEKGDIPEGYSVSREKKERFSLILESASTNQTSMYLCASSSFGEQSFSGANVLTFGAGSRLTVL.